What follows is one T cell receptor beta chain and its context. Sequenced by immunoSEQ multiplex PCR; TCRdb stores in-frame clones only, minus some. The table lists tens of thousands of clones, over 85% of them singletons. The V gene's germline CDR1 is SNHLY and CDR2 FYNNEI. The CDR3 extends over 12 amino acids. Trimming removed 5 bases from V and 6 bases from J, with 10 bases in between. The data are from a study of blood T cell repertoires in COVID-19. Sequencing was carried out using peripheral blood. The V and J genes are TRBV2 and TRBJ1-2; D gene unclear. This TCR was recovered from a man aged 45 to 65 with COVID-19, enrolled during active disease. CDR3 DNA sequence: TGTGCCAGCAGTCTGGACGGGAATGGCTACACCTTC. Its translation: CASSLDGNGYTF. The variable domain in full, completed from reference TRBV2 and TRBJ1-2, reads EPEVTQTPSHQVTQMGQEVILRCVPISNHLYFYWYRQILGQKVEFLVSFYNNEISEKSEIFDDQFSVERPDGSNFTLKIRSTKLEDSAMYFCASSLDGNGYTFGSGTRLTVV.